The 20 T cell receptor beta chains presented below share a single source sample, sequenced in a study of T-cell memory formation after mild COVID-19. TCRdb called the 5' RACE reads again in MiXCR, with one record for every CDR3 protein. Of approximately 300,000 distinct CDR3 sequences in the sample, around a sixth were seen once. The specimen sequenced was PBMCs or a T cell subset sorted from them (not recorded which). Source of these receptors: a man aged 18 to 30 who had mild COVID-19 (a few samples of this study predate the infection). Cell type and time point are not known.

This clonotype was counted a few times. This chain links TRBV5-5 with TRBJ1-2; a possible D gene is TRBD1 (5 bases). Trimming stripped 0 bases from V and 5 bases from J, with 11 bases between. CDR3 length equals 14 residues. Germline V lookup: CDR1 SGHKS, CDR2 YYEKEE (reference sequence). The CDR3 coding sequence is TGTGCCAGCAGCTTGGATGGCAGGGCGTATGGCTACACCTTC. Translated: CASSLDGRAYGYTF.

This chain connects TRBV10-3 to TRBJ1-2; no firm D call. This CDR3 has 14 residues. Germline CDR1 and CDR2: ENHRY and SYGVKD. The germline V and J ends were trimmed by 5 bases and 4 bases, with 14 bases remaining between them. The CDR3 reads CAISRPPLTYGYTF. CDR3 DNA: TGTGCCATCAGTCGACCCCCCCTCACCTATGGCTACACCTTC.

V gene TRBV27 combines with J gene TRBJ1-5; unclear D gene. V lost 8 bases and J lost 3, with 14 bases in between. This CDR3 comprises 14 residues. Germline V CDR1 and CDR2: MNHEY, SMNVEV (reference sequence). The CDR3 sequence is CASGFGGANQPQHF. The CDR3 DNA is TGTGCCAGCGGCTTTGGTGGCGCCAATCAGCCCCAGCATTTT.

This clonotype was observed at least ten times. The chain is built from TRBV4-2 and TRBJ2-2, with 8 bases fitting TRBD2. J gave up 2 bases and V 4 bases, and 3 bases lay outside the gene matches. In germline, CDR1 is LGHNA, CDR2 YNFKEQ. The CDR3 spans 15 residues. The DNA of the CDR3 is TGTGCCAGCAGCCCACGGGGGGGCAACACCGGGGAGCTGTTTTTT. Encoded protein: CASSPRGGNTGELFF.

The chain is built from TRBV4-1 and TRBJ1-1, with no clear D. The CDR3 sequence is 16 residues long. The V end was cut by 0 bases, the J end by 5 bases, with 16 bases between. Germline CDR1 is MGHRA and CDR2 is YSYEKL. CDR3 sequence: CASSQDQRAPGTEAFF. As DNA, the CDR3 is TGCGCCAGCAGCCAAGATCAGAGGGCTCCGGGAACTGAAGCTTTCTTT.

The chain uses TRBV4-3 and TRBJ1-5, with 8 positions matching TRBD1. Germline CDR1 and CDR2: LGHNA and YSLEER. J gave up 3 bases and V 2 bases, and 9 bases lay outside the gene matches. The CDR3 consists of 17 residues. The CDR3: CASSQSSDRDLNQPQHF. In DNA, the CDR3 is TGCGCCAGCAGCCAAAGCTCGGACAGGGATCTCAATCAGCCCCAGCATTTT.

This clonotype has only a few counts. V is TRBV6-5 and J is TRBJ1-4; D might be TRBD1 (5 bases). V was shortened by 5 bases and J by 0 bases, with 16 bases between the two germline ends. CDR3 length: 17 residues. The germline gives CDR1 MNHEY, CDR2 SVGAGI. Here the CDR3 reads CASSNRIPTATNEKLFF. The CDR3 DNA sequence: TGTGCCAGCAGTAACAGGATCCCCACTGCAACTAATGAAAAACTGTTTTTT.

This clonotype was counted between two and nine times. V is TRBV20-1 and J is TRBJ2-7, with 9 nucleotides matching TRBD1. V trimming: 4 bases; J trimming: 6 bases; junction bases outside the gene matches: 10. This CDR3 region has 14 residues. From germline, CDR1 is DFQATT and CDR2 SNEGSKA (reference sequence). CDR3 region: CSATEVGTGSEQYF. CDR3 sequence (DNA): TGCAGTGCTACTGAAGTTGGGACAGGGAGCGAGCAGTACTTC.

This clonotype was counted a few times. The V call is TRBV29-1, the J call TRBJ2-3; D is ambiguous. Germline V gene lookup returns CDR1 SQVTM and CDR2 ANQGSEA. This CDR3 region has 10 residues. The germline V and J ends were trimmed by 3 bases and 2 bases, with 0 bases remaining between them. This CDR3 reads CSVDTDTQYF. Written as DNA, the CDR3 is TGCAGCGTTGACACAGATACGCAGTATTTT.

The V and J genes are TRBV5-6 and TRBJ2-3; D remains unclear. Germline lookup yields CDR1 SGHDT and CDR2 YYEEEE. This CDR3 spans 11 amino acids. With 3 bases removed from V and 6 bases from J, the gap between germline ends came to 5 bases. Here the CDR3 DNA reads TGTGCCAGCAGCTCGTACGATACGCAGTATTTT. Protein sequence: CASSSYDTQYF. Supplemented by reference TRBV5-6 and TRBJ2-3, the full variable domain reads DAGVTQSPTHLIKTRGQQVTLRCSPKSGHDTVSWYQQALGQGPQFIFQYYEEEERQRGNFPDRFSGHQFPNYSSELNVNALLLGDSALYLCASSSYDTQYFGPGTRLTVL.

The chain joins TRBV5-1 to TRBJ2-6; TRBD1 aligns across 7 bases. Germline trimming cut 4 bases from V and 0 bases from J; bases unmatched to any gene: 13. The length of the CDR3 is 19 residues. CDR1 is SGHRS, CDR2 YFSETQ, per germline. Written as DNA, the CDR3 is TGCGCCAGCAGCAAATTGGCCGGGACAGCGAACTCTGGGGCCAACGTCCTGACTTTC. Its translation: CASSKLAGTANSGANVLTF.

This clonotype was seen many times. This chain joins TRBV24-1 and TRBJ2-3; D is possibly TRBD2 (6 bases). CDR1 is KGHDR and CDR2 is SFDVKD in the germline V gene. The CDR3 consists of 16 residues. The V end was cut by 0 bases, the J end by 6 bases, with 15 bases between. The DNA of the CDR3 is TGTGCCACCAGTGATTTGAAAGGGGTAGGGACTGATACGCAGTATTTT. Amino acid sequence: CATSDLKGVGTDTQYF.

This clonotype was counted between two and nine times. This chain connects TRBV5-6 to TRBJ2-7; no reliable D call. V shed 4 bases and J shed 7 bases, with 15 bases lying between them. The CDR3 spans 13 residues. Germline CDR1 and CDR2: SGHDT and YYEEEE. The CDR3 DNA follows: TGTGCCAGCAGCCATGACAAGCAAGGGGAGCAGTACGTC. Residues: CASSHDKQGEQYV.

The chain is built from TRBV7-8 and TRBJ1-1; D not certain. The germline V and J ends were trimmed by 1 base and 4 bases, with 7 bases remaining between them. CDR3 length equals 13 residues. CDR1 and CDR2 (germline): SGHVS, FQNEAQ. The CDR3 region has the DNA TGTGCCAGCAGCTTAGGGGCTATCACTGAAGCTTTCTTT. Amino acid sequence: CASSLGAITEAFF.

The rearrangement uses TRBV30 and TRBJ2-5, with 12 nucleotides matching TRBD2. The CDR3 is 15 residues long. The J segment lost 1 base and the V segment lost 7 bases, leaving 7 bases of the junction unmatched. Per the germline V gene, CDR1 is GTSNPN and CDR2 is SVGIG (reference sequence). The CDR3 reads CASRLAGASQETQYF. The CDR3 DNA reads TGTGCCTCAAGACTAGCGGGAGCCTCCCAAGAGACCCAGTACTTC. Complete variable domain (other parts from reference TRBV30 and TRBJ2-5): SQTIHQWPATLVQPVGSPLSLECTVEGTSNPNLYWYRQAAGRGLQLLFYSVGIGQISSEVPQNLSASRPQDRQFILSSKKLLLSDSGFYLCASRLAGASQETQYFGPGTRLLVL.

The genes are TRBV6-6 and TRBJ2-2; 10 bases are shared with TRBD2. Germline loops: CDR1 MNHNY, CDR2 SVGAGI (reference sequence). The length of the CDR3 is 16 residues. Unmatched junction bases numbered 3, after V lost 5 bases and J lost 0 bases. The CDR3 coding sequence is TGTGCCAGCAGTAAAGGACTAGCGGCGAACACCGGGGAGCTGTTTTTT. Protein sequence: CASSKGLAANTGELFF.

This clonotype was counted between two and nine times. V gene TRBV6-5 combines with J gene TRBJ2-7; D unresolved. V shed 0 bases and J shed 2 bases, with 14 bases lying between them. This CDR3 has 16 residues. Germline CDR1 reads MNHEY; CDR2 reads SVGAGI. The CDR3 is CASSYSSATPTYEQYF. The CDR3 bases are TGTGCCAGCAGTTACTCGAGTGCCACTCCAACCTACGAGCAGTACTTC.

This clonotype was detected ten times or more. This chain connects TRBV5-1 to TRBJ2-3; D is ambiguous. There are 12 residues in the CDR3. V dropped 1 base and J dropped 5 bases, with 5 bases sitting between them. Germline CDR1 is SGHRS and CDR2 is YFSETQ. The CDR3 DNA reads TGCGCCAGCAGCTTGACAGAAGATACGCAGTATTTT. Its translation: CASSLTEDTQYF. Supplemented by reference TRBV5-1 and TRBJ2-3, the full variable domain reads KAGVTQTPRYLIKTRGQQVTLSCSPISGHRSVSWYQQTPGQGLQFLFEYFSETQRNKGNFPGRFSGRQFSNSRSEMNVSTLELGDSALYLCASSLTEDTQYFGPGTRLTVL.

V and J are TRBV23-1 and TRBJ1-5, with TRBD1 matching over 8 bases. TRBV23-1 carries the ORF label, with uncertain function. This CDR3 is 16 amino acids long. J gave up 6 bases and V 0 bases, and 7 bases lay outside the gene matches. CDR3 protein: CASSQSRQGRGQPQHF. CDR3 nucleotide sequence: TGCGCCAGCAGTCAATCTCGACAGGGGCGCGGTCAGCCCCAGCATTTT.

The V call is TRBV20-1, the J call TRBJ2-7; D uncertain. The CDR3 runs to 13 residues. V was trimmed by 0 bases and J by 5 bases, leaving 11 bases between them. The germline V gene has CDR1 DFQATT and CDR2 SNEGSKA (reference sequence). The CDR3: CSARDLGVHEQYV. The CDR3, as DNA: TGCAGTGCTAGAGATCTTGGGGTACACGAGCAGTACGTC.